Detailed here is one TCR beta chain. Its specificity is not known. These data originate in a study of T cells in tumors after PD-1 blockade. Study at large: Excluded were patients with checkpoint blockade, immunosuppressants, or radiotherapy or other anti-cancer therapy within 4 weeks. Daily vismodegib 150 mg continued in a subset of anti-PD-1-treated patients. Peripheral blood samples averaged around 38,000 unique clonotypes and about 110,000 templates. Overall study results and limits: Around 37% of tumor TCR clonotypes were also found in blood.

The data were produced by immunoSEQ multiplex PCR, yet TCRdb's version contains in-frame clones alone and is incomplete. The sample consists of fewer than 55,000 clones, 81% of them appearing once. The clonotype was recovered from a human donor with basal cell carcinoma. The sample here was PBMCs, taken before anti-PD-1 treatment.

The CDR3 loop reads CASSLPTGKRSEAFF. CDR3 nucleotides: TGTGCCAGCAGTCTACCTACAGGGAAAAGGTCTGAAGCTTTCTTT. The rearrangement links TRBV2 to TRBJ1-1, with D possibly TRBD1 on 6 matching bases. With 5 bases removed from V and 6 bases from J, the gap between germline ends came to 19 bases. The CDR3 consists of 15 residues. The germline V gene has CDR1 SNHLY and CDR2 FYNNEI.